This section outlines one T cell receptor (beta chain) sequence together with its context. Its antigen is unidentified. Generated by immunoSEQ multiplex PCR, the TCRdb table keeps only in-frame clones and is missing some. The sample shows some 2,100,000 clones, roughly 95% of them seen only once. The sample comes from a study of shared clonotypes between healthy human individuals. Study outcomes and limitations: Sampling used blood alone; tissue repertoires probably differ.

Trimming cost V 3 bases and J 1 base, with 9 bases left between them. Germline V lookup: CDR1 WSHSY, CDR2 SAAADI. The CDR3 sequence is 14 residues long. This chain uses TRBV10-2 with TRBJ1-2; TRBD1 might be the D (5 bases). Specimen: naive CD4+ T cells sorted from blood. Stated subset: CD45RA+ positively selected. The sequence was collected from a young man in good health. The CDR3 region is CASSDSGSNYGYTF. In DNA form, the CDR3 reads TGCGCCAGCAGTGACTCAGGGAGTAACTATGGCTACACCTTC.